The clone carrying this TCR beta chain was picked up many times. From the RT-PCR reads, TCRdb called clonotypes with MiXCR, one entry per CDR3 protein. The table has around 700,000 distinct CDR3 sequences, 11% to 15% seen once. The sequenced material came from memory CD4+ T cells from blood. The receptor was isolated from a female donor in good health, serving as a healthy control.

The CDR3: CATPDRFTDTQYF. The CDR3 bases are TGTGCCACGCCAGATAGATTCACAGATACGCAGTATTTT. This sequence joins TRBV12-3 or TRBV12-4 and TRBJ2-3; no clear D gene. The CDR3 runs to 13 residues. The V end was cut by 10 bases, the J end by 2 bases, with 13 bases between.